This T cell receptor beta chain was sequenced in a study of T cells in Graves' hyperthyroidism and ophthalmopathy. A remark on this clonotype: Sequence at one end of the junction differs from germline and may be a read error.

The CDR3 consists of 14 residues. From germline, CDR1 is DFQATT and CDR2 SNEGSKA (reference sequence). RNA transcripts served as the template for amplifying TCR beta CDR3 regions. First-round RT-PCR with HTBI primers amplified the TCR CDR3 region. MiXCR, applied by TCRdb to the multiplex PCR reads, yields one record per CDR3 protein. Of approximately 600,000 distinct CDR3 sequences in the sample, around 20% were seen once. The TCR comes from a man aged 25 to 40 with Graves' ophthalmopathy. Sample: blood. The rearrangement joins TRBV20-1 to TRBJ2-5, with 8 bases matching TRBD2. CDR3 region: CSATGRDIQEAQYF. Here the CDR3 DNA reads TGCAGTGCCACCGGGAGGGACATCCAAGAGGCCCAGTACTTC.